Following are 5 T cell receptor beta chains from one sample sequenced in a study of identical twins. TCRdb ran MiXCR on the 5' RACE reads and lists one entry per CDR3 protein. The table records nearly 650,000 distinct CDR3 sequences, roughly 6.6% of them present only once. This same sample was also part of a study on yellow fever vaccine responses in identical twins.

Sequencing input: PBMCs. The receptors were gathered from a woman aged 18-29 years in good health.

The V gene is TRBV10-3, the J gene TRBJ1-5; 7 nucleotides match TRBD1. Germline loops: CDR1 ENHRY, CDR2 SYGVKD. V was clipped by 2 bases and J by 7 bases; unmatched bases: 5. The CDR3 is 14 amino acids. In DNA form, the CDR3 reads TGTGCCATCAGTGAGAGGACAGGCCCCCAGCCCCAGCATTTT. It codes for CAISERTGPQPQHF.

Written as DNA, the CDR3 is TGCGCCAGCAGCTTGGCCATTGGTGGGGGGGCCGGGGAGACCCAGTACTTC. Protein product: CASSLAIGGGAGETQYF. The chain joins TRBV5-1 to TRBJ2-5, with D perhaps TRBD2 (7 bases). The V and J ends lost 0 bases and 5 bases respectively, with 20 bases between them. The CDR3 consists of 17 residues. From germline, CDR1 is SGHRS and CDR2 YFSETQ.

This clonotype was found a few times. The chain joins TRBV7-8 to TRBJ2-5, with TRBD2 matching 13 bases. The J segment lost 5 bases and the V segment lost 5 bases, leaving 8 bases of the junction unmatched. The CDR3 is made up of 16 amino acids. Germline values: CDR1 SGHVS, CDR2 FQNEAQ. The CDR3 sequence: CASSRTSGSAGETQYF. The CDR3 DNA is TGTGCCAGCAGCCGGACTAGCGGGAGCGCTGGTGAGACCCAGTACTTC. Full variable domain (rest looked up from reference TRBV7-8 and TRBJ2-5): GAGVSQSPRYKVAKRGQDVALRCDPISGHVSLFWYQQALGQGPEFLTYFQNEAQLDKSGLPSDRFFAERPEGSVSTLKIQRTQQEDSAVYLCASSRTSGSAGETQYFGPGTRLLVL.

The rearrangement links TRBV5-1 to TRBJ2-3; TRBD2 matches 11 bases. The CDR3 is 16 residues long. In germline, CDR1 is SGHRS, CDR2 YFSETQ. With V trimmed by 2 bases and J by 0 bases, 2 bases remained unmatched. The CDR3 loop reads CASSFTSGGSTDTQYF. The CDR3 region has the DNA TGCGCCAGCAGCTTTACTAGCGGGGGTAGCACAGATACGCAGTATTTT.

This clonotype was picked up a small number of times. This sequence joins TRBV21-1 and TRBJ2-7; the table calls TRBD1, which could not be checked here. TRBV21-1 is noted as a pseudogene. This CDR3 region has 17 residues. CDR3: CASSKGSVERDSYEQYV. Here the CDR3 DNA reads TGTGCCAGCAGCAAAGGTTCGGTGGAGAGGGATTCCTACGAGCAGTACGTC.